The 22 T cell receptor beta chains below all came from one sample that was sequenced in a study of T cells in Graves' hyperthyroidism and ophthalmopathy. TCR beta CDR3 region amplification was performed from RNA transcripts. An initial round of RT-PCR targeting the TCR CDR3 relied on the HTBI primer set. TCRdb reanalysed the multiplex PCR reads using MiXCR and keeps one entry per CDR3 protein. Counted here are 250,000 or so distinct CDR3 sequences, roughly 15% occurring once; the ten biggest clones make up around 30%. The sequenced material came from blood. These TCRs come from a woman under 30 with Graves' ophthalmopathy.

This rearrangement joins TRBV30 to TRBJ2-7; 7 bases agree with TRBD2. With 4 bases clipped from V and 3 bases from J, the junction kept 0 bases outside the gene matches. Germline CDR1 GTSNPN, CDR2 SVGIG (reference sequence). This CDR3 is built from 11 residues. The CDR3 nucleotides read TGTGCCTGGACTAGCGGCTACGAGCAGTACTTC. Its translation is CAWTSGYEQYF. The full variable domain, its missing parts supplied by reference TRBV30 and TRBJ2-7, is SQTIHQWPATLVQPVGSPLSLECTVEGTSNPNLYWYRQAAGRGLQLLFYSVGIGQISSEVPQNLSASRPQDRQFILSSKKLLLSDSGFYLCAWTSGYEQYFGPGTRLTVT.

This clonotype occurred many times. The gene calls are TRBV5-5 and TRBJ2-7; D may be TRBD1 (6 bases). CDR1 is SGHKS, CDR2 YYEKEE, per germline (reference sequence). The CDR3 is 16 amino acids. The germline V and J ends were trimmed by 0 bases and 0 bases, with 13 bases remaining between them. CDR3 protein: CASSLEWPGVSYEQYF. The DNA of the CDR3 is TGTGCCAGCAGCTTGGAGTGGCCAGGGGTCTCCTACGAGCAGTACTTC.

V is TRBV30 and J is TRBJ2-3; D is possibly TRBD2 (6 bases). Trimming left V 4 bases short and J 2 bases short, with 13 bases between. There are 14 residues in the CDR3. The germline V gene has CDR1 GTSNPN and CDR2 SVGIG (reference sequence). DNA of the CDR3: TGTGCCTGGAATGGGGCGGGGTACACAGATACGCAGTATTTT. This codes for CAWNGAGYTDTQYF.

This clonotype was observed at least ten times. This chain links TRBV9 with TRBJ1-6, with D tentatively TRBD1 (5 bases). This CDR3 contains 16 residues. CDR1 is SGDLS, CDR2 YYNGEE, per germline. Trimming shortened V by 3 bases and J by 4 bases, and 14 bases separated the two germline ends. CDR3: CASSAGGESYNSPLHF. For the CDR3, the DNA is TGTGCCAGCAGCGCCGGGGGGGAGAGTTATAATTCACCCCTCCACTTT.

This chain uses TRBV11-2 with TRBJ2-7; 8 bases are shared with TRBD2. V trimming: 8 bases; J trimming: 0 bases; junction bases outside the gene matches: 6. The germline gives CDR1 SGHAT, CDR2 FQNNGV. CDR3 size: 14 residues. CDR3 loop: CASRTSGNSYEQYF. CDR3 coding DNA: TGTGCCAGCCGTACTAGCGGAAACTCCTACGAGCAGTACTTC.

There are many counts of this clonotype. V and J are TRBV28 and TRBJ1-2; the match to TRBD1 covers 10 bases. Trimming at V came to 8 bases and at J to 4 bases, leaving 7 bases not matched to a gene. The V gene's germline CDR1 is MDHEN and CDR2 SYDVKM. This CDR3 has 14 residues. CDR3 residues: CASHGTGVVYGYTF. In DNA, the CDR3 is TGTGCCAGCCACGGGACAGGGGTTGTCTATGGCTACACCTTC.

The V gene is TRBV29-1, the J gene TRBJ2-7, with D unclear. The germline CDR1 and CDR2 sequences are SQVTM and ANQGSEA. Trimming took 6 bases from V and 5 from J, leaving 8 bases between them. This CDR3 has 10 residues. The CDR3 nucleotides read TGCAGCGTGGCCGAGGACGAGCAGTACTTC. Residues: CSVAEDEQYF.

On this clonotype itself: At one end the junction does not follow the germline gene, possibly because of a read error. The J gene is TRBJ1-2, the V gene TRBV10-3; tentatively, D is TRBD1 (5 bases). Per germline, CDR1 ENHRY and CDR2 SYGVKD. This CDR3 has 13 amino acids. This chain's CDR3 is CAIGEQGTAGYTF. CDR3 in DNA: TGTGCCATCGGTGAGCAAGGGACCGCTGGCTACACCTTC.

This clonotype was counted at least ten times. CDR3 residues: CASSFTSGTTYEQYF. The CDR3, as DNA: TGTGCCAGCAGCTTTACTAGCGGAACCACCTACGAGCAGTACTTC. The chain recombines TRBV13 with TRBJ2-7; 8 bases agree with TRBD2. The CDR3 length is 15 residues. With V trimmed by 3 bases and J by 2 bases, 6 bases remained unmatched. Germline V gene lookup returns CDR1 PRHDT and CDR2 FYEKMQ (reference sequence).

The chain carries TRBV4-1 and TRBJ2-1, with D tentatively TRBD1 or TRBD2 (6 bases each). Trimming left V 4 bases short and J 0 bases short, with 22 bases between. Germline lookup yields CDR1 MGHRA and CDR2 YSYEKL. CDR3 length: 19 amino acids. CDR3 loop: CASSPRLGASAGSYNEQFF. Here the CDR3 DNA reads TGCGCCAGCAGCCCTCGACTGGGGGCTAGCGCGGGCTCCTACAATGAGCAGTTCTTC.

This clonotype was counted many times. This CDR3 reads CASSLWRLAGSTSSYNEQFF. CDR3 sequence (DNA): TGTGCCAGCAGTTTATGGCGGCTAGCGGGGAGTACGAGCTCCTACAATGAGCAGTTCTTC. This sequence joins TRBV28 and TRBJ2-1; 9 bases align to TRBD2. This CDR3 spans 20 amino acids. Germline-derived CDR1 and CDR2 are MDHEN and SYDVKM. Losses at the gene ends were 0 bases for V and 0 bases for J; bases not matched to a gene: 12.

In this sample, this clonotype turned up a few times. This chain connects TRBV30 to TRBJ2-5; tentatively, D is TRBD2 (5 bases). Germline CDR1 is GTSNPN and CDR2 is SVGIG (reference sequence). V lost 8 bases and J lost 5, with 18 bases in between. The CDR3 has 13 residues. CDR3 DNA sequence: TGTGCCAGCAGTTTCGGCGGGCAGGAGACCCAGTACTTC. Its protein product is CASSFGGQETQYF.

The CDR3 here is CASRLAGAGGNSPLHF. CDR3 nucleotide sequence: TGTGCCAGCAGACTAGCGGGGGCCGGGGGTAATTCACCCCTCCACTTT. This chain joins TRBV25-1 and TRBJ1-6; TRBD1 might be the D (6 bases). Germline-derived CDR1 and CDR2 are MGHDK and SYGVNS. This CDR3 has 16 residues. V dropped 6 bases and J dropped 6 bases, with 18 bases sitting between them.

V gene TRBV19 combines with J gene TRBJ2-7; 9 positions match TRBD1. Looked up from germline, CDR1 is LNHDA and CDR2 is SQIVND (reference sequence). The junction had 7 bases not matched to a gene; V was cut back by 5 bases and J by 2 bases. The CDR3 has 15 amino acids. The CDR3 loop is CASSSPGQGPYEQYF. Here the CDR3 DNA reads TGTGCCAGTAGTTCCCCCGGACAGGGGCCCTACGAGCAGTACTTC.

The gene calls are TRBV12-3 or TRBV12-4 and TRBJ2-1; 9 bases are shared with TRBD2. With V trimmed by 1 base and J by 3 bases, 7 bases remained unmatched. This CDR3 has 17 residues. As DNA, the CDR3 is TGTGCCAGCAGTTTAGGGCGGCTAGCGGGGTACTACAATGAGCAGTTCTTC. Amino acids: CASSLGRLAGYYNEQFF.

This clonotype occurred many times. The rearrangement links TRBV5-5 to TRBJ1-6; D possibly corresponds to TRBD1 (5 bases). Germline CDR1 is SGHKS and CDR2 is YYEKEE (reference sequence). V was trimmed by 4 bases and J by 13 bases, leaving 15 bases between them. The CDR3 spans 13 residues. In DNA form, the CDR3 reads TGTGCCAGCAGCCCGCAGGGTTTGGGGCCCCTCCACTTT. It is translated as CASSPQGLGPLHF.

The chain links TRBV2 to TRBJ1-2, with D hard to call. Trimming stripped 9 bases from V and 1 base from J, with 12 bases between. Germline CDR1 reads SNHLY; CDR2 reads FYNNEI. CDR3 length: 13 residues. The CDR3 sequence: CARADGVNYGYTF. As DNA, the CDR3 is TGTGCCAGGGCGGACGGAGTTAACTATGGCTACACCTTC. Using reference TRBV2 and TRBJ1-2 for the parts outside the CDR3, the full variable domain is EPEVTQTPSHQVTQMGQEVILRCVPISNHLYFYWYRQILGQKVEFLVSFYNNEISEKSEIFDDQFSVERPDGSNFTLKIRSTKLEDSAMYFCARADGVNYGYTFGSGTRLTVV.

This clonotype was picked up a small number of times. This chain's CDR3 is CASTRGGSGELFF. The DNA of the CDR3 is TGTGCCAGCACCCGGGGAGGTTCCGGGGAGCTGTTTTTT. The rearrangement links TRBV12-3 or TRBV12-4 to TRBJ2-2; D may be TRBD2 (6 bases). Trimming took 7 bases from V and 6 from J, leaving 12 bases between them. The CDR3 is 13 amino acids.

The rearrangement links TRBV29-1 to TRBJ2-5; 10 bases match TRBD2. CDR1 is SQVTM and CDR2 is ANQGSEA in the germline V gene. This CDR3 is built from 15 residues. V lost 6 bases and J lost 6; bases outside the gene matches: 13. Here the CDR3 reads CSVCLIGTSDQTQYF. For the CDR3, the DNA is TGCAGCGTCTGTTTGATCGGGACTAGCGACCAGACCCAGTACTTC.

This clonotype was observed a few times. The V call is TRBV4-2, the J call TRBJ2-3, with TRBD2 as a possible D gene (6 bases). In germline, CDR1 is LGHNA, CDR2 YNFKEQ. The CDR3 extends over 18 amino acids. V lost 0 bases and J lost 3, with 19 bases in between. The CDR3 DNA is TGTGCCAGCAGCCAAGAATACCCTTATGATAGCGGAACAGATACGCAGTATTTT. It specifies CASSQEYPYDSGTDTQYF.

In its sample, this clonotype was seen many times. The rearrangement uses TRBV5-8 and TRBJ2-3, with 10 bases matching TRBD1. This CDR3 region has 15 residues. V was pared by 4 bases and J by 5 bases, with 7 bases of the junction left unmatched. CDR1 SGHTS and CDR2 YDEGEE come from the germline V gene. DNA for the CDR3: TGTGCCAGCAGCCCGGGTGGGACAGGGGTAGATACGCAGTATTTT. The encoded protein is CASSPGGTGVDTQYF. Drawing the rest from reference TRBV5-8 and TRBJ2-3, the complete variable domain is EAGVTQSPTHLIKTRGQQATLRCSPISGHTSVYWYQQALGLGLQFLLWYDEGEERNRGNFPPRFSGRQFPNYSSELNVNALELEDSALYLCASSPGGTGVDTQYFGPGTRLTVL.

The CDR3 loop reads CASSWGSPDTQYF. Here the CDR3 DNA reads TGTGCCAGCAGCTGGGGGTCCCCAGATACGCAGTATTTT. This chain links TRBV28 with TRBJ2-3; D is perhaps TRBD1 or TRBD2 (5 bases each). Trimming removed 6 bases at V and 4 bases at J, with 11 bases between. Germline CDR1 and CDR2: MDHEN and SYDVKM. The CDR3 extends over 13 amino acids.